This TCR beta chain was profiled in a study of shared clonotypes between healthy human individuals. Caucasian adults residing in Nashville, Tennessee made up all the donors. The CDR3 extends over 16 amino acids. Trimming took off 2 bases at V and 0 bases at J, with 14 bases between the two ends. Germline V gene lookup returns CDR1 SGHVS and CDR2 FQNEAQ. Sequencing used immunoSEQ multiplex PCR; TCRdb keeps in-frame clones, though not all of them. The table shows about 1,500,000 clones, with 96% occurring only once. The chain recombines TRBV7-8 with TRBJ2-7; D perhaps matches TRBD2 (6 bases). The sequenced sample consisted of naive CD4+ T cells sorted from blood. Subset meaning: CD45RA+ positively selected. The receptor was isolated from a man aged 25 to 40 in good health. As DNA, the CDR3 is TGTGCCAGCAGCTTAACGGGCGGGATGAGCTCCTACGAGCAGTACTTC. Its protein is CASSLTGGMSSYEQYF.